One sample yielded the 2 T cell receptor beta chains listed below, sequenced in a study of human T cells and chemical hapten exposure. Time point described: patch test 1, 2 weeks after DPC sensitization. As to treatment: therapeutic diphenylcyclopropenone sensitization with weekly scalp DPC. TCRdb reanalysed the RACE reads using MiXCR and keeps one entry per CDR3 protein. The sample holds around 120,000 distinct CDR3 sequences, roughly 13% seen once. The specimen comprised whole blood, sampled in connection with sensitization to the hapten diphenylcyclopropenone (DPC). The receptor set was obtained from a young man with alopecia areata. Some clones in this sample may be carry-over from other donors' samples.

This clonotype has a count of ten or more. The rearrangement joins TRBV5-1 to TRBJ1-6; 8 bases are a match to TRBD1. The CDR3 is 14 amino acids. Germline V gives CDR1 SGHRS, CDR2 YFSETQ. V trimming: 1 base; J trimming: 7 bases; junction bases outside the gene matches: 1. The CDR3, as DNA: TGCGCCAGCAGCTTGACAGGGGGAAATTCACCCCTCCACTTT. Its translation: CASSLTGGNSPLHF.

This chain joins TRBV12-3 or TRBV12-4 and TRBJ1-1; 8 positions match TRBD1. Trimming took 3 bases from V and 4 from J; bases not matched to a gene: 4. The CDR3 covers 14 residues. The CDR3 here is CASSFRQGSTEAFF. The CDR3 nucleotides are TGTGCCAGCAGTTTCAGACAGGGGTCCACTGAAGCTTTCTTT.